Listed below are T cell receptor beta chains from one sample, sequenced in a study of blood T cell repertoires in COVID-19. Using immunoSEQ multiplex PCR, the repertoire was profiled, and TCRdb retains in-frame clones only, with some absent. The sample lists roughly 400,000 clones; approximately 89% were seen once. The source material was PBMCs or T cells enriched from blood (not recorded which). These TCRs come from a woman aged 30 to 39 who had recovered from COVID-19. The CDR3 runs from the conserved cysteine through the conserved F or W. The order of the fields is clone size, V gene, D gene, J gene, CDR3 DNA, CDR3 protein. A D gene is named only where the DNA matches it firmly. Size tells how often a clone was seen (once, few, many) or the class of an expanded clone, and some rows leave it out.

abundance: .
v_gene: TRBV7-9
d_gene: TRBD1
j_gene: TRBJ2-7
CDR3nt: TGTGCCAGCAGTCGACAGGGATCCCCCTCCTACGAGCAGTACTTC
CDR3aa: CASSRQGSPSYEQYF

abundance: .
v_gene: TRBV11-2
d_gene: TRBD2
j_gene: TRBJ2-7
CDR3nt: TGTGCCAGCAGCTTAACTAGCGGGAGTGTCTACGAGCAGTACTTC
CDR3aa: CASSLTSGSVYEQYF

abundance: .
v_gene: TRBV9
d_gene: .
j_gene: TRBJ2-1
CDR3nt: TGTGCCAGCAGCGTAGCTTTGGCAGAATTGGACAATGAGCAGTTCTTC
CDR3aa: CASSVALAELDNEQFF

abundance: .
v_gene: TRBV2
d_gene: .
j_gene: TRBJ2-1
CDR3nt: TGTGCCAGCAGTGAAATTTTGGGGCGGCGCCCTTACAATGAGCAGTTCTTC
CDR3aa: CASSEILGRRPYNEQFF

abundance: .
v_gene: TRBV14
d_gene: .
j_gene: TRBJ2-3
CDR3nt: TGTGCCAGCAGCCAAAGGGGCTTTGGCACAGATACGCAGTATTTT
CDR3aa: CASSQRGFGTDTQYF

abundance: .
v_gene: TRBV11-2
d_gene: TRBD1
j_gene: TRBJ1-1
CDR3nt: TGTGCCAGCAGCTCAAGACGGGACAGGGGTAACACTGAAGCTTTCTTT
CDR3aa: CASSSRRDRGNTEAFF

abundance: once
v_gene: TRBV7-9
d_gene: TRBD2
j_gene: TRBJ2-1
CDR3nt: TGTGCCAGCAGAGCCGGGACTAGCGGGAGCGGTGAGCAGTTCTTC
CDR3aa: CASRAGTSGSGEQFF

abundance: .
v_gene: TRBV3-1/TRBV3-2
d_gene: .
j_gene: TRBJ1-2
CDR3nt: TGTGCCAGCAGCCAACAATTGACGGGGGAGGGCTACACCTTC
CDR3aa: CASSQQLTGEGYTF

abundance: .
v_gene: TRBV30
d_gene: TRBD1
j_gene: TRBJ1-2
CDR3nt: TGTGCCTGGAGTGTACCCCCCACACAGGGGTCTGGCTATGGCTACACCTTC
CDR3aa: CAWSVPPTQGSGYGYTF

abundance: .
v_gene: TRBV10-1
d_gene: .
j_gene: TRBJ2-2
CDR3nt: TGCGCCAGCAGTGCAGAGGGCGGAACCGGGGAGCTGTTTTTT
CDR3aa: CASSAEGGTGELFF

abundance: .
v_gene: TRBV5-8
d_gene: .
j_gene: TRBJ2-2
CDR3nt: TGTGCCAGCAGGAGGCTGGCCGGGGAGCTGTTTTTT
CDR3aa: CASRRLAGELFF

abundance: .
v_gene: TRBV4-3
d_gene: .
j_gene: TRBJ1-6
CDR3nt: TGCGCCAGCAGCCAAGAAGCAAGCTCCTATAATTCACCCCTCCACTTT
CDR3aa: CASSQEASSYNSPLHF

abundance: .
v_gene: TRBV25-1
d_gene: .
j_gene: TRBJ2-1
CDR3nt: TGTGCCAGCATGAATACGATAGCGACGAGCTCCTACAATGAGCAGTTCTTC
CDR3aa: CASMNTIATSSYNEQFF

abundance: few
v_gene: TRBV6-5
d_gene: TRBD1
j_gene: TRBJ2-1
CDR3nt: TGTGCCAGCAGAACACAGGGGATCTACAATGAGCAGTTCTTC
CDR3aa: CASRTQGIYNEQFF

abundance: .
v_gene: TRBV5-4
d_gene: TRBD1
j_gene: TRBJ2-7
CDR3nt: TGTGCCAGCAGCAGCGGGACAGGGGACGAGCAGTACTTC
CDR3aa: CASSSGTGDEQYF

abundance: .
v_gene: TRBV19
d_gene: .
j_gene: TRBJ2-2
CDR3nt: TGTGCCGCGGGCTACGGGGAGCTGTTTTTT
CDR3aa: CAAGYGELFF

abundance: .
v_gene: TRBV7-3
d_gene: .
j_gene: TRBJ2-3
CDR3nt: TGTGCCAGCAGCTTACAGAGGGCTAGCACAGATACGCAGTATTTT
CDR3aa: CASSLQRASTDTQYF

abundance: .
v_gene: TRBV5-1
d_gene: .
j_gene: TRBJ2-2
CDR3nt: TGCGCCAGCAGCTTGGGGGACACGCTGAACACCGGGGAGCTGTTTTTT
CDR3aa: CASSLGDTLNTGELFF

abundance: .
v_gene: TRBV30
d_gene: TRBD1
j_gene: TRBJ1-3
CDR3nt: TGTGCCTGGACCTCGGGGACAGGGGGTTCTGGAAACACCATATATTTT
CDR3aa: CAWTSGTGGSGNTIYF

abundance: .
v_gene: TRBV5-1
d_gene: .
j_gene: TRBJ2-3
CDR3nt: TGCGCCAGCAGCCGACAAGACACAGATACGCAGTATTTT
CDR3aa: CASSRQDTDTQYF

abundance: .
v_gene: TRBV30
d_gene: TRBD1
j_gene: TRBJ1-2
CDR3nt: TGTGCCTGGAGTAGGGACAGGGTGGATGGCTACACCTTC
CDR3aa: CAWSRDRVDGYTF

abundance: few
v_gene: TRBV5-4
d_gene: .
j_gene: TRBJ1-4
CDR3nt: TGTGCCAGCAGTCCCCGGGACTCCGAAAAACTGTTTTTT
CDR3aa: CASSPRDSEKLFF

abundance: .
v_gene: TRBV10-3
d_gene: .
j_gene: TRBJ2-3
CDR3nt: TGTGCCATCAGACCGGGTCTGGAGGCAGATACGCAGTATTTT
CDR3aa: CAIRPGLEADTQYF

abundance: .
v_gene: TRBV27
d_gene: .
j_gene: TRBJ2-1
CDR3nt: TGTGCCAGCAGTTCATCGAAGGGGAATGAGCAGTTCTTC
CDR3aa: CASSSSKGNEQFF

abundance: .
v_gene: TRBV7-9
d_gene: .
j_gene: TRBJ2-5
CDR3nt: TGTGCCAGCAGCTTAGCCACAGGGCCCCAAGAGACCCAGTACTTC
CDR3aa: CASSLATGPQETQYF

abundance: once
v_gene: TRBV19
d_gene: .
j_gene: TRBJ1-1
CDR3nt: TGTGCCAGTAGTATCCGAGGCATTAGGAGCCGGAACACTGAAGCTTTCTTT
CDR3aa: CASSIRGIRSRNTEAFF

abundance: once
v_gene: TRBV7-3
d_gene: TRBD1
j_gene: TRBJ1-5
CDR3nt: TGTGCCAGCAGCTGGGACAGGTCTATCGATCAGCCCCAGCATTTT
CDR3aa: CASSWDRSIDQPQHF

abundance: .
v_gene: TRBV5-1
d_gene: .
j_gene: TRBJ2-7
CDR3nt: TGCGCCAGCAGCTTTCTTGGGGAGACCTACGAGCAGTACTTC
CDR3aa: CASSFLGETYEQYF

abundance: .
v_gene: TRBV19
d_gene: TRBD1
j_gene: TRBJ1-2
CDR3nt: TGTGCCAGTAGTACCGACTCGACAGGGTATAATGGCTACACCTTC
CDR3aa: CASSTDSTGYNGYTF

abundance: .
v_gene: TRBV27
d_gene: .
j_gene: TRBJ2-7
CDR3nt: TGTGCCAGCAGTGGCATGGTAGGCGGTTCTCCATACGAGCAGTACTTC
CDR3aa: CASSGMVGGSPYEQYF